A selection of T cell receptor beta chains follows, all from one sample in a study of blood T cell repertoires in COVID-19. TCRdb's copy holds only in-frame clones and misses some; the assay was immunoSEQ multiplex PCR. The sample shows some 200,000 clones, around 84% of them seen only once. Sample: peripheral blood. The receptor set was obtained from a woman aged 65 to 85 with COVID-19, enrolled during active disease. The CDR3 runs from the conserved cysteine through the conserved F or W. D genes are given only for firm matches. Clone sizes are given selectively: once, few, many, or a class where the clone is expanded.

- | TRBJ2-5 | TRBV19 | - | CASSIASGETQYF | TGTGCCAGTAGTATAGCGAGCGGCGAGACCCAGTACTTC
TRBD1 | TRBJ2-7 | TRBV28 | - | CASSLLSRGRIDEQYF | TGTGCCAGCAGTTTACTCTCCAGGGGGCGGATCGACGAGCAGTACTTC
- | TRBJ2-1 | TRBV4-1 | - | CASSPRESDEQFF | TGCGCCAGCAGCCCAAGAGAGTCTGATGAGCAGTTCTTC
- | TRBJ2-2 | TRBV27 | - | CASSLVPPRTGELFF | TGTGCCAGCAGTTTGGTTCCCCCCAGGACCGGGGAGCTGTTTTTT
TRBD2 | TRBJ2-1 | TRBV9 | - | CASSVFGGEQFF | TGTGCCAGCAGCGTATTCGGGGGGGAGCAGTTCTTC
- | TRBJ2-5 | TRBV6-5 | - | CASQVWETQYF | TGTGCCAGCCAGGTTTGGGAGACCCAGTACTTC
TRBD1 | TRBJ2-7 | TRBV23-1 | - | CASSPLRFRDRAAEQYF | TGCGCCAGCAGCCCACTACGTTTCCGGGACAGGGCCGCCGAGCAGTACTTC
- | TRBJ1-1 | TRBV9 | - | CASSVSAVPNTEAFF | TGTGCCAGCAGCGTAAGTGCAGTCCCGAACACTGAAGCTTTCTTT
TRBD2 | TRBJ2-1 | TRBV19 | - | CASSIDPSGKAYNEQFF | TGTGCCAGTAGTATAGATCCGAGCGGGAAAGCCTACAATGAGCAGTTCTTC
- | TRBJ2-7 | TRBV5-1 | - | CASSLGLGGSGEQYF | TGCGCCAGCAGCTTGGGTTTGGGAGGTTCGGGGGAGCAGTACTTC
- | TRBJ1-2 | TRBV28 | - | CASSPPLERGLGYTF | TGTGCCAGCAGTCCCCCATTGGAGAGGGGGTTAGGCTACACCTTC
- | TRBJ1-1 | TRBV5-1 | - | CASRDGRGNTEAFF | TGCGCCAGCAGGGATGGACGGGGGAACACTGAAGCTTTCTTT
- | TRBJ1-5 | TRBV16 | - | CASSQSGARKQPQHF | TGTGCCAGCAGCCAATCGGGGGCCCGGAAACAGCCCCAGCATTTT
- | TRBJ2-3 | TRBV28 | - | CASSSSRGTDTQYF | TGTGCCAGCAGTTCCTCAAGGGGGACAGATACGCAGTATTTT
- | TRBJ2-7 | TRBV5-4 | once | CASSLEARASEQYF | TGTGCCAGCAGCTTAGAGGCCCGAGCGTCCGAGCAGTACTTC
TRBD2 | TRBJ2-5 | TRBV3-1/TRBV3-2 | - | CASSVSGGAGTQYF | TGTGCCAGCAGCGTAAGCGGGGGGGCAGGGACCCAGTACTTC
- | TRBJ2-1 | TRBV12-5 | once | CASGLFLLGTGEQFF | TGTGCTAGTGGTTTGTTCCTTCTAGGAACTGGGGAGCAGTTCTTC
TRBD2 | TRBJ2-7 | TRBV30 | - | CAWSVEASGAYEQYF | TGTGCCTGGAGTGTGGAGGCTAGCGGAGCCTACGAGCAGTACTTC
- | TRBJ1-1 | TRBV19 | - | CASSSHRQEPNTEAFF | TGTGCCAGTAGTTCCCATCGACAGGAACCGAACACTGAAGCTTTCTTT
- | TRBJ1-2 | TRBV28 | once | CASSSSDFQGYTF | TGTGCCAGCAGTTCCTCGGACTTCCAAGGCTACACCTTC
TRBD1 | TRBJ1-2 | TRBV6-6 | - | CASSYGTGARNYGYTF | TGTGCCAGCAGTTACGGTACAGGGGCGCGGAACTATGGCTACACCTTC
- | TRBJ1-2 | TRBV7-3 | - | CASRLDSGFSGYTF | TGTGCCAGCAGGCTAGACTCGGGATTCTCGGGCTACACCTTC
TRBD1 | TRBJ1-1 | TRBV19 | - | CASSIAGITGGNTEAFF | TGTGCCAGTAGTATAGCCGGCATTACAGGGGGGAACACTGAAGCTTTCTTT
- | TRBJ1-2 | TRBV5-6 | - | CASSLIRRSKDYGYTF | TGTGCCAGCAGCTTGATTCGGCGGTCGAAGGACTATGGCTACACCTTC